A single sample gave rise to the 12 T cell receptor beta chains below, sequenced in a study of blood T cell repertoires in COVID-19. TCRdb keeps only in-frame clones here, not all; method: immunoSEQ multiplex PCR. The sample lists 300,000 to 450,000 clones, more than 70% occurring once. The specimen was peripheral blood. The origin of the receptors is a woman aged 25-40 years with COVID-19, enrolled during active disease.

This chain's CDR3 is CASSQDRSGVNTGELFF. The DNA for the CDR3 is TGCGCCAGCAGCCAAGATCGTAGCGGGGTGAACACCGGGGAGCTGTTTTTT. V and J are TRBV4-3 and TRBJ2-2; TRBD2 aligns across 8 bases. The CDR3 runs 17 residues. J was trimmed by 1 base and V by 0 bases; bases with no gene match: 4. CDR1 is LGHNA and CDR2 is YSLEER in the germline V gene.

The rearrangement uses TRBV7-9 and TRBJ1-4; no clear D. The V end lost 5 bases, the J end lost 7 bases, and 17 bases lay between the germline ends. This CDR3 spans 15 amino acids. CDR1 is SEHNR and CDR2 is FQNEAQ in the germline V gene (reference sequence). CDR3 sequence: CASSPSPMGSEKLFF. The CDR3 DNA reads as TGTGCCAGCAGCCCCTCTCCCATGGGGAGTGAAAAACTGTTTTTT.

This chain joins TRBV6-1 and TRBJ2-1, with 7 bases aligning to TRBD2. Unmatched junction bases numbered 7, after V lost 3 bases and J lost 2 bases. The CDR3 has 16 amino acids. CDR1 and CDR2 from the germline V gene are MNHNS and SASEGT. The CDR3 DNA reads TGTGCCAGCAGTGATAACGTGGGAGGGCCCTACAATGAGCAGTTCTTC. Its protein is CASSDNVGGPYNEQFF.

This chain joins TRBV6-5 and TRBJ1-1; D possibly corresponds to TRBD1 (6 bases). With 6 bases removed from V and 1 base from J, the gap between germline ends came to 9 bases. The CDR3 runs to 13 residues. CDR1 and CDR2 (germline): MNHEY, SVGAGI. As DNA, the CDR3 is TGTGCCAGCAGGACACAGGGGAACACTGAAGCTTTCTTT. This gives the protein CASRTQGNTEAFF.

V usage is TRBV28 and J usage is TRBJ2-7; 8 bases fit TRBD1. This CDR3 contains 15 residues. V was pared by 4 bases and J by 3 bases, with 8 bases of the junction left unmatched. Per germline, CDR1 MDHEN and CDR2 SYDVKM. The CDR3 is CASSSIGQGNYEQYF. Here the CDR3 DNA reads TGTGCCAGCAGTTCGATAGGACAGGGAAACTACGAGCAGTACTTC.

DNA for the CDR3: TGTGCCAGCAGTTCCGCAGGACCGGTCTTGGGAGCGACTGAAGCTTTCTTT. It encodes CASSSAGPVLGATEAFF. The rearrangement joins TRBV5-6 to TRBJ1-1, with D uncertain. The germline V gene has CDR1 SGHDT and CDR2 YYEEEE. This CDR3 spans 17 amino acids. The ends were cut back, 5 bases at V and 5 bases at J, with 25 bases in the middle.

V and J are TRBV19 and TRBJ2-5, with 8 bases that match TRBD2. Germline CDR1 reads LNHDA; CDR2 reads SQIVND (reference sequence). The CDR3 runs 15 residues. The J segment lost 5 bases and the V segment lost 6 bases, leaving 11 bases of the junction unmatched. The CDR3 here is CASRSAGTRGETQYF. The CDR3 DNA follows: TGTGCCAGTAGATCCGCCGGGACTAGGGGGGAGACCCAGTACTTC.

The V gene is TRBV6-5, the J gene TRBJ2-3; D is unclear. CDR1 MNHEY and CDR2 SVGAGI come from the germline V gene. Between the trimmed V and J ends, which lost 5 bases and 3 bases, there was a span of 6 bases. There are 12 residues in the CDR3. CDR3 nucleotides: TGTGCCAGCAGTCTGACAACAGATACGCAGTATTTT. Its translation is CASSLTTDTQYF.

The chain recombines TRBV4-1 with TRBJ2-1; TRBD1 is a possible D gene (7 bases). V lost 4 bases and J lost 8, with 18 bases in between. The CDR3 is 15 amino acids. From germline, CDR1 is MGHRA and CDR2 YSYEKL. CDR3 in amino acids: CASSPNGGGGDEQFF. As DNA, the CDR3 is TGCGCCAGCAGCCCGAACGGAGGAGGGGGCGATGAGCAGTTCTTC.

The J gene is TRBJ1-1, the V gene TRBV5-1; D is uncertain. Per germline, CDR1 SGHRS and CDR2 YFSETQ. This CDR3 contains 13 residues. Trimming left V 1 base short and J 3 bases short, with 7 bases between. The CDR3 loop reads CASSLQMDTEAFF. CDR3 nucleotides: TGCGCCAGCAGCTTGCAGATGGACACTGAAGCTTTCTTT.

This clone has just one count. V is TRBV6-2 or TRBV6-3 and J is TRBJ1-5, with 9 bases matching TRBD1. This CDR3 comprises 14 residues. Germline CDR1 is MNHEY and CDR2 is SVGEGT. V gave up 6 bases and J gave up 7 bases; unmatched junction bases: 7. The CDR3 DNA sequence: TGTGCCAGCAGCCCACAGGGGGCGGAACAGCCCCAGCATTTT. Protein sequence: CASSPQGAEQPQHF.

The V gene is TRBV2, the J gene TRBJ2-7; 11 bases are shared with TRBD2. This CDR3 comprises 15 residues. CDR1 SNHLY and CDR2 FYNNEI come from the germline V gene. V was pared by 1 base and J by 1 base, with 0 bases of the junction left unmatched. This CDR3 reads CASSEGLAGSYEQYF. The CDR3 DNA is TGTGCCAGCAGTGAAGGACTAGCGGGATCCTACGAGCAGTACTTC.